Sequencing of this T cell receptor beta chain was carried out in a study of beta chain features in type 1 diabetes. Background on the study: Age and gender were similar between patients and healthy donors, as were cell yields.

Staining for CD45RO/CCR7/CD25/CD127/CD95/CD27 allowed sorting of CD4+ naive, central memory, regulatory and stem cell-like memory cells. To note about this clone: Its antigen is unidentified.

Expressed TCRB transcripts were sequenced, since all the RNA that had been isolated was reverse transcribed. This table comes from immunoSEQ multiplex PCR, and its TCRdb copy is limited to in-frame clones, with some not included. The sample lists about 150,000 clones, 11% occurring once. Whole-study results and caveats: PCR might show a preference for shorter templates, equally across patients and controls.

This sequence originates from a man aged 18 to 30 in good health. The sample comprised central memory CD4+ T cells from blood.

The CDR3 nucleotides are TGTGCCACAACTCCAGGGAACAATCAGCCCCAGCATTTT. This codes for CATTPGNNQPQHF. V gene TRBV10-3 combines with J gene TRBJ1-5; D is possibly TRBD1 (5 bases). V shed 10 bases and J shed 3 bases, with 13 bases lying between them. Germline CDR1 is ENHRY and CDR2 is SYGVKD. The CDR3 is 13 amino acids.